This T cell receptor (beta chain) was captured by sequencing in a study of post-analysis software for immune sequencing data (dated by TCRdb to 2013 to 2016). Context from the whole study: The recorded disease courses included relapsing-remitting, secondary progressive and progressive-relapsing multiple sclerosis, and some patients had no subtype annotation. The patient repertoires were set against about 10 previously published healthy control repertoires from donors whose ages ranged from about 6 to 25 years. A subset of samples was prepared in parallel using single-end sample barcoding, then pooled and co-amplified after Illumina adapter ligation.

V and J lose 6 bases and 8 bases, and a span of 18 bases separates them. Reading from cysteine to phenylalanine, the CDR3 counts 14 amino acids. The only DNA kept is the CDR3, 42 bases in frame from the first base. In the germline V gene, CDR1 corresponds to MNHEY and CDR2 to SVGAGI. With respect to this clonotype: Its antigen specificity is not known. Within one base of it there is no much larger clone, and no base qualities were kept.

TCR beta repertoires were profiled from peripheral blood of some 13 young patients with multiple sclerosis to demonstrate the VDJtools post-analysis software. The patients with multiple sclerosis were children and adolescents between 6 and 15 years of age. Library construction relied on PCR. Sequencing instrument: Illumina HiSeq 2500. Unique molecular identifiers were incorporated into TCR beta cDNA libraries to reduce PCR and sequencing biases. About 0.5 million cDNA molecules were obtained for every 1 to 10 million input T cells, so each molecule roughly corresponded to one T cell. The same protocol used for the earlier healthy control dataset was applied to prepare and sequence the patient libraries. Samples belonging to the same batch were prepared together, multiplexed and sequenced on a shared HiSeq lane. Regarding the original processing steps: MIGEC handled the raw barcoded reads, throwing out single-read molecular identifier groups before consensus assembly and CDR3 extraction. Clonotype tables were post-analysed with VDJtools, and diversity was normalized by down-sampling all datasets to the smallest sample size. Repertoire overlap clustering matched CDR3 amino acid but not nucleotide sequences to correct batch-related cross-sample contamination. In TCRdb, the public reads were trimmed at Q25 with fastp and aligned with MiXCR, with productive beta chains retained. For every CDR3 protein sequence, its rows merge into one entry that carries the most common genes and DNA. The V and J calls, along with clone size, are taken from TCRdb and not from the paper's own processing. Present in this sample are 750,000 to 950,000 distinct CDR3 sequences, roughly 50% of which were seen just once. Over 4.5% of the sample goes to the ten largest clones.

General study outcomes and caveats: Normalized Chao1 diversity was significantly lower in multiple sclerosis patients than controls, suggesting substantial peripheral T-cell clonal expansion. About 5 TRBV segments, including TRBV5-6, TRBV5-1 and TRBV20-1, were significantly more frequent in patients than controls. The multiple sclerosis patient group was slightly younger than the control group. Direct clustering with F measure revealed strong co-clustering of samples prepared in the same batch, which led to a batch-effect correction.

This sequence originates from a girl aged 10 to 17 with multiple sclerosis. Sequences were obtained from blood. The chain joins TRBV6-5 to TRBJ2-3; a tentative D call is TRBD2 (6 bases match). The CDR3 protein: CASRPKGIGGTQYF. The bases read TGTGCCAGCAGACCAAAAGGAATCGGGGGTACGCAGTATTTT.